What follows are 10 T cell receptor beta chains derived from one specimen sequenced in a study of blood T cells in healthy people across ages. Next came a second PCR, run for roughly 6 to 11 cycles, which used a sample-barcoded 5' primer along with a J-beta primer mix. MiXCR, applied by TCRdb to the 5' RACE reads, yields one record per CDR3 protein. The sample carries roughly 2 million distinct CDR3 sequences, about 49% recorded once. The sample was blood. These receptor sequences come from a woman between 40 and 55 years old in good health.

The chain recombines TRBV5-6 with TRBJ2-5; 9 bases are a match to TRBD2. The CDR3 sequence is 16 residues long. V was pared by 2 bases and J by 11 bases, with 16 bases of the junction left unmatched. CDR1 and CDR2 (germline): SGHDT, YYEEEE. As DNA, the CDR3 is TGTGCCAGCAGCTTAGCCGCTAGCGGGGCTATGGATGAGCAGTACTTC. Translated: CASSLAASGAMDEQYF.

This clonotype was counted a few times. The chain carries TRBV7-8 and TRBJ2-5, with 10 bases lining up with TRBD2. V lost 2 bases to trimming and J lost 5 bases; unmatched junction nucleotides: 14. Looked up from germline, CDR1 is SGHVS and CDR2 is FQNEAQ. This CDR3 contains 18 residues. The CDR3 protein is CASSLLTGLAAQGETQYF. CDR3 sequence (DNA): TGTGCCAGCAGCTTACTGACCGGACTAGCGGCGCAGGGGGAGACCCAGTACTTC.

The chain uses TRBV6-2 or TRBV6-3 and TRBJ1-2; 8 bases fit TRBD1. The CDR3 extends over 16 amino acids. Germline CDR1 reads MNHEY; CDR2 reads SVGEGT. V was clipped by 4 bases and J by 3 bases; unmatched bases: 10. For the CDR3, the DNA is TGTGCCAGCAGTTTCGGGGCAGGGGGCTTGGACTATGGCTACACCTTC. Amino acids: CASSFGAGGLDYGYTF.

In its sample, this clonotype was seen a few times. V is TRBV4-3 and J is TRBJ2-3, with TRBD1 as a possible D gene (5 bases). Per the germline V gene, CDR1 is LGHNA and CDR2 is YSLEER. V was trimmed by 2 bases and J by 6 bases, leaving 9 bases between them. There are 13 residues in the CDR3. CDR3 in amino acids: CASSQIRADTQYF. The CDR3 nucleotides are TGCGCCAGCAGCCAAATCAGGGCCGATACGCAGTATTTT.

The rearrangement joins TRBV7-9 to TRBJ2-4; no clear D. The J call may be faulty, since TRBJ2-7 better matches the DNA end. The CDR3 consists of 15 residues. Germline assignment: CDR1 SEHNR and CDR2 FQNEAQ (reference sequence). CDR3 DNA sequence: TGTGCCAGCAGCTTCATAGATTCAGGCAGGTACGAGCAGTACTTC. The encoded protein is CASSFIDSGRYEQYF.

Worth noting for this clonotype: Germline is not matched at one junction end, which may reflect a read error. This sequence joins TRBV3-1 and TRBJ2-5, with D maybe TRBD1 (6 bases). The J call may be in error: the DNA end matches TRBJ2-7 better. This CDR3 spans 14 amino acids. Germline V lookup: CDR1 LGHDT, CDR2 YNNKEL (reference sequence). This CDR3 is CASSQDYGQTEQYF. The CDR3 region has the DNA TGTGCCAGTAGCCAAGATTACGGACAGACCGAGCAGTACTTC.

The chain is built from TRBV7-2 and TRBJ2-1; tentative D call: TRBD2 (6 bases). This CDR3 spans 13 amino acids. Per the germline V gene, CDR1 is SGHTA and CDR2 is FQGNSA. V was trimmed by 5 bases and J by 6 bases, leaving 11 bases between them. The chain's CDR3 is CASSTSGVNEQFF. CDR3 bases: TGTGCCAGCAGCACATCGGGGGTCAATGAGCAGTTCTTC.

This chain connects TRBV7-6 to TRBJ2-6; weak D call: TRBD2 (7 bases). This CDR3 has 18 residues. The germline V gene encodes CDR1 SGHVS and CDR2 FNYEAQ. Between the trimmed V and J ends, which lost 5 bases and 1 base, there was a span of 18 bases. CDR3 in amino acids: CASSGYGGPNSGANVLTF. CDR3 sequence (DNA): TGTGCCAGCAGCGGCTACGGGGGGCCCAATTCTGGGGCCAACGTCCTGACTTTC.

CDR3: CASSQDMIGTDTQYF. The CDR3 DNA sequence: TGTGCCAGCAGCCAAGACATGATTGGCACAGATACGCAGTATTTT. The V call is TRBV4-2, the J call TRBJ2-3, with no clear D. The CDR3 has 15 amino acids. Germline loops: CDR1 LGHNA, CDR2 YNFKEQ. Trimming took off 0 bases at V and 1 base at J, with 8 bases between the two ends.

The chain couples TRBV12-3 or TRBV12-4 to TRBJ2-1; D is uncertain. V was trimmed by 6 bases and J by 8 bases, leaving 8 bases between them. The CDR3 loop spans 11 amino acids. CDR3 sequence reads: CASSRTYEQFF. The CDR3 bases are TGTGCCAGCAGCCGTACATATGAGCAGTTCTTC.